Listed here are 2 T cell receptor beta chains from one sample, sequenced in a study of T cells in localized non-small cell lung cancer (dated by TCRdb to between 2020 and 2021). The library was obtained by the immunoSEQ multiplex PCR assay. TCRdb took this table from immuneACCESS and kept in-frame rearrangements with V and J called. Such tables lack part of the clones; where checked against another copy, unresolved V genes explain under half of the gap, and the rest is unexplained. Recorded for this sample are about 28,000 clones; roughly 89% of them occurred a single time. Together, the top ten hold 6.5% to 8% of the sample. The sequencing used peripheral blood, collected before any cancer treatment. The receptors here all came from a male donor aged 60 or older with stage I lung adenocarcinoma.

V is TRBV7-9 and J is TRBJ1-4; D is uncertain. V was clipped by 5 bases and J by 3 bases, with 7 bases between them. This CDR3 has 13 amino acids. CDR1 and CDR2 from the germline V gene are SEHNR and FQNEAQ (reference sequence). This CDR3 is CASSPSANEKLFF. The CDR3, as DNA: TGTGCCAGCAGCCCGTCGGCTAATGAAAAACTGTTTTTT.

V is TRBV6-5 and J is TRBJ1-5; D call uncertain. CDR3 size: 15 residues. The V gene's germline CDR1 is MNHEY and CDR2 SVGAGI. Trimming pared 0 bases from V and 5 bases from J, leaving 11 bases between. CDR3 bases: TGTGCCAGCAGTTACTCGGCCACCCTGGATCAGCCCCAGCATTTT. This encodes CASSYSATLDQPQHF.